Each of the 2 T cell receptor beta chains below was sequenced from the same sample in a study of T cells in Graves' hyperthyroidism and ophthalmopathy (dated by TCRdb to between 2019 and 2020). Library construction relied on multiplex PCR. Instrument used: Illumina HiSeq 2000. Amplification of TCR beta CDR3 regions was carried out from RNA transcripts. The first round of RT-PCR for the TCR CDR3 was performed with the HTBI primer set and the Qiagen OneStep RT-PCR kit. The public reads were reanalyzed by TCRdb: fastp trimming at Q25, MiXCR alignment, in-frame beta chains only. Rows matching on CDR3 protein sequence are summarized as one entry with the most common DNA and genes. The sample table shows more than 550,000 distinct CDR3 sequences, and around 16% are seen once. Less than 20% of the sample comes from the top ten. Sequencing was performed on blood. The receptors stem from a man aged 45-65 years with Graves' hyperthyroidism.

In this sample, this clonotype turned up a few times. The gene calls are TRBV15 and TRBJ2-3; D is possibly TRBD2 (6 bases). The ends were cut back, 3 bases at V and 1 base at J, with 8 bases in the middle. The germline V gene has CDR1 LNHNV and CDR2 YYDKDF (reference sequence). CDR3 length equals 14 residues. CDR3 DNA: TGTGCCACCAGCAGCGGGGGTGGCACAGATACGCAGTATTTT. This translates into CATSSGGGTDTQYF.

Ten or more counts support this clonotype. The chain has TRBV7-2 and TRBJ1-5; D is uncertain. The V and J ends lost 3 bases and 3 bases respectively, with 3 bases between them. The germline CDR1 and CDR2 sequences are SGHTA and FQGNSA. The CDR3 is 12 amino acids. CDR3 amino acids: CASSFPNQPQHF. The DNA for the CDR3 is TGTGCCAGCAGCTTCCCCAATCAGCCCCAGCATTTT.